This T cell receptor (beta chain) comes out of a study of blood T cell repertoires in COVID-19. Turning to the study itself: The study drew acute and convalescent COVID-19 samples from the United States, Italy and Spain. T cells, B-cell-depleted T cells, or PBMCs provided the cDNA or gDNA that served as material.

Per the original methods: By means of reference gene primer amplification, nucleated cell counts were estimated. Libraries were prepared by immunoSEQ multiplex PCR; TCRdb keeps only in-frame clonotypes and omits some of them. That table gives V, J and clone size, and the DNA gave D and trimming. The sample includes 110,000 to 150,000 clones, about 90% of them seen just once. The V end was cut by 3 bases, the J end by 3 bases, with 11 bases between. Per the germline V gene, CDR1 is ENHRY and CDR2 is SYGVKD. The CDR3 has 14 amino acids. The source material was peripheral blood. The chain joins TRBV10-3 to TRBJ1-1; possibly TRBD1 for D (6 bases). The receptor was derived from a woman aged 45-65 years with acute or convalescent COVID-19. The CDR3 loop reads CAISDDRSDTEAFF. The DNA of the CDR3 is TGTGCCATCAGTGATGACAGGTCCGACACTGAAGCTTTCTTT.